This TCR beta chain was retrieved from a study of blood T cells in healthy people across ages. Study as a whole: Capturing about one barcoded beta molecule per two T cells was achieved by template switching.

Germline CDR1 is SQVTM and CDR2 is ANQGSEA. V was trimmed by 6 bases and J by 1 base, leaving 9 bases between them. The CDR3 sequence is 13 residues long. Caucasian individuals from Russia who were healthy and aged about 6 to 95 acted as donors. They isolated at least 6 million PBMCs from each sample. Together with a sample-barcoded 5' primer, a J-beta primer mix was included in a second PCR lasting roughly 6 to 12 cycles. Sequencing yielded, for each sample, at least 2.5 million paired-end reads carrying CDR3. TCRdb called the 5' RACE reads again in MiXCR, with one record for every CDR3 protein. The repertoire consists of 800,000 to 950,000 distinct CDR3 sequences, with around 34% occurring once and the leading ten covering 10% to 15%.

This TCR came from a man aged 18 to 30 in good health. This rearrangement joins TRBV29-1 to TRBJ2-2; unclear D gene. The sequencing input was blood. The CDR3 loop is CSVVDENTGELFF. The CDR3 DNA is TGCAGCGTGGTGGACGAGAACACCGGGGAGCTGTTTTTT.